These 26 T cell receptor beta chains originate from one sample sequenced in a study of cytomegalovirus exposure and HLA in healthy donors. The study ran its PCR with 60 Vbeta and 13 Jbeta primers. Only in-frame clones appear in the TCRdb table, and some are missing; sequencing was by immunoSEQ multiplex PCR. This table holds 100,000 to 150,000 clones, 70% to 80% found once. Sequenced material: PBMCs. The receptors were gathered from a man between 25 and 39 years old in good health and CMV-seronegative.

This clone has more than one count but fewer than ten. The rearrangement uses TRBV6-5 and TRBJ1-1, with D possibly being TRBD1 (5 bases). Looked up from germline, CDR1 is MNHEY and CDR2 is SVGAGI. V lost 6 bases and J lost 4, with 12 bases in between. The CDR3 runs 13 residues. The CDR3 loop is CASSLGRATEAFF. Here the CDR3 DNA reads TGTGCCAGCAGCCTCGGCAGGGCCACTGAAGCTTTCTTT.

The gene calls are TRBV9 and TRBJ1-1, with D unclear. The CDR3 has 15 residues. Germline V gives CDR1 SGDLS, CDR2 YYNGEE. Between the trimmed V and J ends, which lost 4 bases and 0 bases, there was a span of 13 bases. The CDR3 DNA reads as TGTGCCAGCAGCCCGCATCCGGGAGTGAACACTGAAGCTTTCTTT. It specifies CASSPHPGVNTEAFF.

This clone was counted a few times. The chain carries TRBV7-2 and TRBJ2-7; D is ambiguous. The germline CDR1 and CDR2 sequences are SGHTA and FQGNSA. The CDR3 is 14 amino acids. Trimming pared 5 bases from V and 0 bases from J, leaving 11 bases between. The CDR3 protein is CASSPDIYSYEQYF. The CDR3 DNA sequence: TGTGCCAGCAGCCCAGACATTTACTCCTACGAGCAGTACTTC.

The chain links TRBV15 to TRBJ2-7; D uncertain. The V end lost 5 bases, the J end lost 1 base, and 15 bases lay between the germline ends. The length of the CDR3 is 15 residues. Germline CDR1 reads LNHNV; CDR2 reads YYDKDF (reference sequence). CDR3 protein: CATSVDLTASYEQYF. CDR3 sequence (DNA): TGTGCCACCAGCGTAGACTTGACCGCTTCCTACGAGCAGTACTTC.

This clone was seen a few times. The gene calls are TRBV6-5 and TRBJ2-1; D uncertain. The CDR3 is made up of 13 amino acids. The V end lost 5 bases, the J end lost 7 bases, and 12 bases lay between the germline ends. From germline, CDR1 is MNHEY and CDR2 SVGAGI. CDR3 in DNA: TGTGCCAGCAGTGTGTTTAAGGAGAATGAGCAGTTCTTC. As protein: CASSVFKENEQFF.

V is TRBV30 and J is TRBJ1-5; D gene unclear. The CDR3 has 13 residues. CDR1 GTSNPN and CDR2 SVGIG come from the germline V gene (reference sequence). The ends were cut back, 5 bases at V and 7 bases at J, with 15 bases in the middle. The DNA of the CDR3 is TGTGCCTGGGGCTTCCGGGGTAACCAGCCCCAGCATTTT. Amino acid sequence: CAWGFRGNQPQHF.

The J gene is TRBJ1-3, the V gene TRBV28; the D is unclear. V lost 8 bases, J lost 0 bases, and 5 bases lay in between. Germline assignment: CDR1 MDHEN and CDR2 SYDVKM. This CDR3 spans 12 amino acids. CDR3 DNA sequence: TGTGCCAGCTGTCTCTCTGGAAACACCATATATTTT. Protein: CASCLSGNTIYF. The full variable domain, its missing parts supplied by reference TRBV28 and TRBJ1-3, is DVKVTQSSRYLVKRTGEKVFLECVQDMDHENMFWYRQDPGLGLRLIYFSYDVKMKEKGDIPEGYSVSREKKERFSLILESASTNQTSMYLCASCLSGNTIYFGEGSWLTVV.

The rearrangement joins TRBV2 to TRBJ2-3, with 11 bases lining up with TRBD2. Germline V lookup: CDR1 SNHLY, CDR2 FYNNEI. Trimming at V came to 7 bases and at J to 1 base, leaving 4 bases not matched to a gene. The CDR3 spans 15 residues. CDR3 loop: CASTYSGGGTDTQYF. CDR3 DNA sequence: TGTGCCAGCACCTATAGCGGGGGGGGCACAGATACGCAGTATTTT. Looking up the rest from reference TRBV2 and TRBJ2-3 gives the full variable domain: EPEVTQTPSHQVTQMGQEVILRCVPISNHLYFYWYRQILGQKVEFLVSFYNNEISEKSEIFDDQFSVERPDGSNFTLKIRSTKLEDSAMYFCASTYSGGGTDTQYFGPGTRLTVL.

This clone has a handful of counts. Here the CDR3 reads CASSPESSGNTIYF. Written as DNA, the CDR3 is TGTGCCAGCAGCCCTGAGAGCTCTGGAAACACCATATATTTT. This rearrangement joins TRBV7-2 to TRBJ1-3; D remains ambiguous. Germline V gene data show CDR1 as SGHTA and CDR2 as FQGNSA. This CDR3 has 14 residues. V dropped 5 bases and J dropped 0 bases, with 8 bases sitting between them.

The table lists this clone with a count of one. The chain has TRBV19 and TRBJ2-1; 8 nucleotides line up with TRBD1. Germline values: CDR1 LNHDA, CDR2 SQIVND (reference sequence). This CDR3 region has 17 residues. With 1 base clipped from V and 4 bases from J, the junction kept 9 bases outside the gene matches. Written as DNA, the CDR3 is TGTGCCAGTAGTATAGGCCCCGGACAGGGCCGGTACAATGAGCAGTTCTTC. It specifies CASSIGPGQGRYNEQFF.

This rearrangement joins TRBV28 to TRBJ2-2; the D gene is possibly TRBD1 (5 bases). CDR1 is MDHEN and CDR2 is SYDVKM in the germline V gene. V lost 10 bases and J 5 bases, leaving 32 bases between the germline ends. The CDR3 contains 19 residues. CDR3 DNA sequence: TGTGCCACTCTAGAAGAGCTGAGCCGATGGAGTCAGGGAACCGGGGAGCTGTTTTTT. Translating gives CATLEELSRWSQGTGELFF.

V usage is TRBV19 and J usage is TRBJ2-5; the match to TRBD2 covers 8 bases. The closer fit of TRBJ2-7 to the DNA end suggests the J call may be wrong. Germline V lookup: CDR1 LNHDA, CDR2 SQIVND (reference sequence). The CDR3 loop spans 14 amino acids. CDR3 DNA: TGTGCCAGTAGTATCCAAGCGGGAGTATTCGAGCAGTACTTC. It yields the protein CASSIQAGVFEQYF.

Concerning this clone itself: Other DNA sequences in the same sample also yield this CDR3. The chain links TRBV6-4 to TRBJ2-3; 10 positions agree with TRBD2. Trimming at V came to 0 bases and at J to 6 bases, leaving 3 bases not matched to a gene. The CDR3 is made up of 15 amino acids. Germline CDR1 is MRHNA and CDR2 is SNTAGT. This CDR3 is CASSDSAGGPDTQYF. The DNA for the CDR3 is TGTGCCAGCAGTGACTCAGCGGGGGGGCCGGATACGCAGTATTTT.

This clone was picked up one time. This sequence joins TRBV5-4 and TRBJ1-5; 8 bases map to TRBD1. The CDR3 runs 14 residues. Germline V gene lookup returns CDR1 SGHNT and CDR2 YYREEE (reference sequence). The V gene end was trimmed by 4 bases and the J gene end by 8 bases; junction bases not matched to a gene: 8. The CDR3 bases are TGTGCCAGCAGCCAAGGGACAGGAGGGGAGCCCCAGCATTTT. The encoded protein is CASSQGTGGEPQHF.

The CDR3 bases are TGCGCCAGCAGCTTGATGGTGAGGGCCTACGAGCAGTACTTC. This codes for CASSLMVRAYEQYF. The J gene is TRBJ2-7, the V gene TRBV5-1, with D perhaps TRBD2 (5 bases). This CDR3 has 14 amino acids. Germline CDR1 and CDR2: SGHRS and YFSETQ. Trimming removed 1 base at V and 2 bases at J, with 10 bases between.

This chain joins TRBV5-1 and TRBJ2-7, with TRBD1 matching over 7 bases. The V gene's germline CDR1 is SGHRS and CDR2 YFSETQ. Losses at the gene ends were 6 bases for V and 3 bases for J; bases not matched to a gene: 9. The CDR3 has 14 amino acids. CDR3 nucleotides: TGCGCCAGCACGAGAGAGGGGGCTTTCTACGAGCAGTACTTC. Its translation is CASTREGAFYEQYF.

The CDR3 reads CASSLAVYGANVLTF. CDR3 coding DNA: TGTGCCAGTAGTCTTGCGGTGTATGGGGCCAACGTCCTGACTTTC. V gene TRBV19 combines with J gene TRBJ2-6; D unclear. CDR3 length: 15 residues. With 5 bases removed from V and 3 bases from J, the gap between germline ends came to 11 bases. In germline, CDR1 is LNHDA, CDR2 SQIVND (reference sequence).

For the CDR3, the DNA is TGTGCCGCCCAGAGCGGGAGGCAGGACAATGAGCAGTTCTTC. It specifies CAAQSGRQDNEQFF. The chain combines TRBV10-3 with TRBJ2-1; 9 nucleotides agree with TRBD2. Trimming removed 11 bases from V and 5 bases from J; junction bases left unmatched: 10. Germline CDR1 and CDR2: ENHRY and SYGVKD. The CDR3 spans 14 residues.

The chain is built from TRBV30 and TRBJ1-2; 10 bases line up with TRBD1. Germline V lookup: CDR1 GTSNPN, CDR2 SVGIG (reference sequence). V was clipped by 1 base and J by 6 bases; unmatched bases: 20. This CDR3 comprises 19 residues. CDR3 sequence reads: CAWSELRGGTGQGINGYTF. DNA of the CDR3: TGTGCCTGGAGTGAATTACGAGGTGGAACGGGACAGGGGATTAATGGCTACACCTTC. Combining the CDR3 with reference TRBV30 and TRBJ1-2 gives the whole variable domain SQTIHQWPATLVQPVGSPLSLECTVEGTSNPNLYWYRQAAGRGLQLLFYSVGIGQISSEVPQNLSASRPQDRQFILSSKKLLLSDSGFYLCAWSELRGGTGQGINGYTFGSGTRLTVV.

About this clone itself: Other nucleotide sequences in the sample specify the same CDR3. The CDR3 loop is CASSVGAGGPHEQYF. CDR3 coding DNA: TGTGCCAGCAGCGTAGGAGCGGGAGGACCCCACGAGCAGTACTTC. This chain links TRBV9 with TRBJ2-7; 9 positions match TRBD2. The V gene's germline CDR1 is SGDLS and CDR2 YYNGEE. V dropped 0 bases and J dropped 5; count of bases not matched to a gene: 6. CDR3 length: 15 residues. Based on the CDR3 plus reference TRBV9 and TRBJ2-7, the full variable domain is DSGVTQTPKHLITATGQRVTLRCSPRSGDLSVYWYQQSLDQGLQFLIQYYNGEERAKGNILERFSAQQFPDLHSELNLSSLELGDSALYFCASSVGAGGPHEQYFGPGTRLTVT.

The genes are TRBV18 and TRBJ1-1; 8 positions match TRBD1. Germline values: CDR1 KGHSH, CDR2 LQKENI. The CDR3 is made up of 16 amino acids. Trimming removed 3 bases from V and 5 bases from J; junction bases left unmatched: 11. CDR3 loop: CASSPGRAGGRTEAFF. The CDR3 DNA follows: TGTGCCAGCTCACCTGGGAGGGCAGGGGGCCGGACTGAAGCTTTCTTT. Using reference TRBV18 and TRBJ1-1 for the parts outside the CDR3, the full variable domain is NAGVMQNPRHLVRRRGQEARLRCSPMKGHSHVYWYRQLPEEGLKFMVYLQKENIIDESGMPKERFSAEFPKEGPSILRIQQVVRGDSAAYFCASSPGRAGGRTEAFFGQGTRLTVV.

The chain combines TRBV7-2 with TRBJ2-2; D is perhaps TRBD1 (6 bases). Between the trimmed V and J ends, which lost 6 bases and 0 bases, there was a span of 11 bases. Germline V gene lookup returns CDR1 SGHTA and CDR2 FQGNSA. The CDR3 has 15 amino acids. Here the CDR3 DNA reads TGTGCCAGCAGTCTGGACAGCTCGAACACCGGGGAGCTGTTTTTT. This translates into CASSLDSSNTGELFF.

The chain carries TRBV29-1 and TRBJ2-5; D may be TRBD1 (6 bases). Germline CDR1 SQVTM, CDR2 ANQGSEA. V was shortened by 6 bases and J by 4 bases, with 12 bases between the two germline ends. This CDR3 spans 12 amino acids. CDR3 sequence (DNA): TGCAGCGTAAACAGGGATGGAGAGACCCAGTACTTC. Protein sequence: CSVNRDGETQYF.

This sequence joins TRBV19 and TRBJ2-1; a weak D match, TRBD1 (5 bases). Trimming shortened V by 7 bases and J by 8 bases, and 15 bases separated the two germline ends. The CDR3 is 13 amino acids. Germline values: CDR1 LNHDA, CDR2 SQIVND (reference sequence). CDR3 nucleotides: TGTGCCAGTAAGGGGCTACTCGAAGATGAGCAGTTCTTC. This gives the protein CASKGLLEDEQFF.

V is TRBV29-1 and J is TRBJ1-1, with 7 nucleotides matching TRBD1. The V segment lost 5 bases and the J segment 2 bases; nucleotides outside the gene matches: 8. In germline, CDR1 is SQVTM, CDR2 ANQGSEA. The CDR3 has 14 amino acids. CDR3 sequence: CSVRQGLRNTEAFF. The CDR3, as DNA: TGCAGCGTTCGACAGGGCCTAAGAAACACTGAAGCTTTCTTT.

The V gene is TRBV9, the J gene TRBJ1-2; no clear D. The CDR3 runs to 12 residues. Germline V gene sequence: CDR1 SGDLS, CDR2 YYNGEE. V was shortened by 4 bases and J by 8 bases, with 12 bases between the two germline ends. CDR3 region: CASSSDRGGYTF. As DNA, the CDR3 is TGTGCCAGCAGCTCCGACCGAGGCGGCTACACCTTC. Together with reference TRBV9 and TRBJ1-2, the CDR3 gives the full variable domain: DSGVTQTPKHLITATGQRVTLRCSPRSGDLSVYWYQQSLDQGLQFLIQYYNGEERAKGNILERFSAQQFPDLHSELNLSSLELGDSALYFCASSSDRGGYTFGSGTRLTVV.